The clone carrying this T cell receptor (beta chain) has a single count. Authors' methods: Estimation of nucleated cell counts relied on the amplification of reference gene primers. Profiled with immunoSEQ multiplex PCR; TCRdb holds only in-frame clones, not every one. V and J calls plus clone size are reproduced from that table; the DNA served to infer D and trimming. In the table there are some 69,000 clones, 79% of which are singletons. The source of the sample is a study of blood T cell repertoires in COVID-19. About the study: Samples came from the United States, Italy and Spain, spanning acute and convalescent COVID-19. The analysed material was cDNA or gDNA that came from T cells, B-cell-depleted T cells, or PBMCs.

This clonotype originated in a human donor in a cohort sampled during active COVID-19. The specimen sequenced was peripheral blood.

This CDR3 is CASSIRWQGNQPQHF. CDR3 bases: TGTGCCAGTAGTATAAGGTGGCAGGGCAATCAGCCCCAGCATTTT. The chain employs TRBV19 and TRBJ1-5; no clear D gene. There are 15 residues in the CDR3. With 2 bases removed from V and 2 bases from J, the gap between germline ends came to 10 bases. CDR1 is LNHDA and CDR2 is SQIVND in the germline V gene (reference sequence).